The 17 T cell receptor beta chains below all came from one sample that was sequenced in a study of T cells in women clearing cervical HPV infection. TCRdb's copy holds only in-frame clones and misses some; the assay was immunoSEQ multiplex PCR. Its clone listing holds 30,000 to 45,000 clones. Sequencing was done on a sample of blood buffy coat. Receptors were obtained from a woman between 18 and 70 years old with a cervical HPV16 infection that either progressed to CIN3+ or cleared (not recorded which).

With regard to this clone: The read falls 3 residues short of the CDR3 end, and the missing part is taken from the germline J gene. The J gene is TRBJ1-3, the V gene TRBV5-3; unclear D gene. TRBV5-3 is an open reading frame, and its role is uncertain. V dropped 0 bases and J dropped 0 bases, with 4 bases sitting between them. This CDR3 is 14 amino acids long. CDR3 sequence: CARSLDTSGNTIYF. CDR3 DNA, as far as it was read: TGTGCCAGAAGCTTGGACACCTCTGGAAACACC.

As to this clone: The CDR3 extends 3 residues past the end of the read, so its final part is completed from the germline J gene. The chain uses TRBV5-1 and TRBJ1-1, with a weak D call TRBD1 (6 bases). Germline V gene data show CDR1 as SGHRS and CDR2 as YFSETQ. CDR3 length equals 15 residues. V gave up 6 bases and J gave up 0 bases, with 15 bases separating them. Here the CDR3 reads CASTLQGGMNTEAFF. The CDR3 DNA, read in part, is TGCGCCAGCACCTTACAGGGAGGAATGAACACTGAA.

About this clone itself: The read stops 3 residues short of the end of the CDR3; the missing end is completed from the germline J gene. The V call is TRBV19, the J call TRBJ2-6; 7 bases are shared with TRBD1. The V gene end was trimmed by 6 bases and the J gene end by 2 bases; junction bases not matched to a gene: 1. The CDR3 is 14 amino acids. Germline CDR1 and CDR2: LNHDA and SQIVND (reference sequence). CDR3: CASSQGAGANVLTF. CDR3 bases read: TGTGCCAGTAGCCAGGGGGCTGGGGCCAACGTC.

A word on this clone: The read comes to an end 3 residues before the CDR3 does, leaving the germline J gene to fill in the end. This sequence joins TRBV7-6 and TRBJ1-2; D uncertain. The CDR3 sequence is 14 residues long. The germline V gene encodes CDR1 SGHVS and CDR2 FNYEAQ. The CDR3 bases that were read are TGTGCCAGCAGTCCCGCGGGGTCAGCCTACGAC. Protein product: CASSPAGSAYD. The full CDR3 protein reads CASSPAGSAYDYTF.

Details on this clone: Read sequence stops 3 residues before the CDR3 end, and the germline J gene provides the missing end. J is TRBJ2-5 and V is TRBV2; unclear D gene. The CDR3 spans 13 residues. CDR1 SNHLY and CDR2 FYNNEI come from the germline V gene. The ends were cut back, 6 bases at V and 2 bases at J, with 10 bases in the middle. The covered CDR3 bases are TGTGCCAGCAGGCCCAGGAATCAAGAGACC. Its translation is CASRPRNQET. The whole CDR3 sequence is CASRPRNQETQYF.

Worth noting for this clone: The CDR3 is cut off 3 residues early in the read; its end comes from the germline J gene. The chain has TRBV5-1 and TRBJ2-5; D gene uncertain. V lost 3 bases, J lost 3 bases, and 9 bases lay in between. The germline gives CDR1 SGHRS, CDR2 YFSETQ. The CDR3 loop spans 13 amino acids. CDR3 residues: CASSSTVEETQYF. Incomplete CDR3 DNA: TGCGCCAGCAGCTCCACGGTGGAAGAGACC.

For this clone: The CDR3 goes on 3 residues after the read ends, and that part is filled in from the germline J gene. The chain combines TRBV20-1 with TRBJ2-5; 8 nucleotides line up with TRBD2. J gave up 4 bases and V 6 bases, and 16 bases lay outside the gene matches. This CDR3 comprises 16 residues. Germline CDR1 DFQATT, CDR2 SNEGSKA (reference sequence). The sequenced CDR3 bases are TGCAGTGCAGAGACGGCGGTAGCGGGGATGGGAGAGACC. Its protein is CSAETAVAGMGET. The whole CDR3 region reads CSAETAVAGMGETQYF.

Turning to this clone: The CDR3 extends 3 residues past the end of the read, so its final part is completed from the germline J gene. The chain has TRBV13 and TRBJ1-3; 7 bases are a match to TRBD1. J lost 4 bases, V lost 5 bases, and 11 bases had no gene match. The length of the CDR3 is 16 residues. CDR1 PRHDT and CDR2 FYEKMQ come from the germline V gene (reference sequence). CDR3 loop: CASSQRTGVEGNTIYF. The sequenced CDR3 bases are TGTGCCAGCAGCCAGAGAACAGGGGTTGAAGGAAACACC.

Points on this clone: The read ends 3 residues shy of where the CDR3 ends; the end is completed using the germline J gene. The rearrangement links TRBV5-1 to TRBJ1-1, with 7 positions matching TRBD1. The germline V gene encodes CDR1 SGHRS and CDR2 YFSETQ. The junction had 6 bases not matched to a gene; V was cut back by 4 bases and J by 6 bases. The CDR3 spans 13 residues. This CDR3 reads CASSRGQAPEAFF. The CDR3 DNA, read in part, is TGCGCCAGCAGCCGCGGACAGGCCCCTGAA.

Concerning this clone itself: The CDR3 extends 3 residues past the end of the read, so its final part is completed from the germline J gene. The chain joins TRBV7-2 to TRBJ2-7; TRBD1 might be the D (5 bases). V was cut by 2 bases and J by 1 base, with 9 bases left in between. The CDR3 has 14 residues. Germline V gene sequence: CDR1 SGHTA, CDR2 FQGNSA. The CDR3 DNA, read in part, is TGTGCCAGCAGCTTAAGACAGCGTTCCTACGAG. The encoded protein is CASSLRQRSYE. The complete CDR3 protein is CASSLRQRSYEQYF.

CDR3 bases read: TGTGCCAGCAGCTCAATAAATGAGCTCTATGGC. Protein product: CASSSINELYG. The whole CDR3 sequence reads CASSSINELYGYTF. The chain is built from TRBV2 and TRBJ1-2; the D is unclear. Coverage ceases 3 residues before the CDR3 finishes, and the germline J gene fills in the end. CDR3 length: 14 residues. V was pared by 6 bases and J by 4 bases, with 15 bases between. Germline CDR1 SNHLY, CDR2 FYNNEI.

In regard to this clone: The CDR3 end lies 3 residues beyond the end of the read and is filled in from the germline J gene. This rearrangement joins TRBV18 to TRBJ2-7, with TRBD2 matching over 10 bases. The CDR3 runs 17 residues. The J segment lost 2 bases and the V segment lost 6 bases, leaving 13 bases of the junction unmatched. Germline V gene data show CDR1 as KGHSH and CDR2 as LQKENI. CDR3 region: CASSPGLRTSGTYEQYF. CDR3 DNA (partial): TGTGCCAGCTCTCCCGGACTACGGACTAGCGGAACCTACGAG.

As concerns this clone: Read coverage stops 3 residues before the CDR3 terminus; the germline J gene supplies the remainder. The chain is built from TRBV5-1 and TRBJ2-5; 11 bases match TRBD2. Per germline, CDR1 SGHRS and CDR2 YFSETQ. V lost 3 bases and J lost 4; bases outside the gene matches: 11. CDR3 size: 17 residues. The part of the CDR3 DNA that was read is TGCGCCAGCAGCTCGCAACTAGCGGGAGTCCCCACAGAGACC. Protein product: CASSSQLAGVPTET. The full CDR3 reads CASSSQLAGVPTETQYF.

On this clone itself: The CDR3 end falls 3 residues outside the read, so it is completed with the germline J gene. The chain employs TRBV7-9 and TRBJ2-5; possibly TRBD2 for D (6 bases). Germline V gene sequence: CDR1 SEHNR, CDR2 FQNEAQ (reference sequence). V dropped 7 bases and J dropped 5 bases, with 17 bases sitting between them. CDR3 length: 14 amino acids. The covered CDR3 bases are TGTGCCAGCAATTACGGGACTGTCCGGGAGACC. It is translated as CASNYGTVRET. The CDR3, in full, reads CASNYGTVRETQYF.

As to this clone: The sequence runs out 3 residues before the end of the CDR3; the remainder is reconstructed from the germline J gene. The V gene is TRBV29-1, the J gene TRBJ2-7; 7 bases match TRBD1. The CDR3 is made up of 14 amino acids. Germline V gene sequence: CDR1 SQVTM, CDR2 ANQGSEA. V lost 4 bases to trimming and J lost 2 bases; unmatched junction nucleotides: 8. This chain's CDR3 is CSVAQGGFPYEQYF. The covered CDR3 bases are TGCAGCGTTGCTCAAGGGGGCTTCCCCTACGAG.

As concerns this clone: The sequenced fragment ends 3 residues before the CDR3 boundary, so the rest is inferred from the germline J gene. This chain uses TRBV10-1 with TRBJ2-3, with 9 bases that match TRBD2. V shed 3 bases and J 4 bases; nucleotides not matched to a gene: 5. Germline V gives CDR1 WNHNN, CDR2 SYGVQD (reference sequence). The CDR3 is 15 amino acids. Partial CDR3 DNA: TGCGCCAGCAGTGAAGCGGGAGGTCGTGCAGATACG. Its translation is CASSEAGGRADT. The full CDR3 protein reads CASSEAGGRADTQYF.

Regarding this clone: Coverage ceases 3 residues before the CDR3 finishes, and the germline J gene fills in the end. The chain joins TRBV7-3 to TRBJ2-3, with D hard to call. This CDR3 is built from 13 residues. V was cut by 4 bases and J by 6 bases, with 11 bases left in between. Germline V lookup: CDR1 SGHTA, CDR2 FQGTGA. Incomplete CDR3 DNA: TGTGCCAGCAGCTCTCTATACGGGGATACG. Encoded protein: CASSSLYGDT. The complete CDR3 sequence is CASSSLYGDTQYF.